These 21 T cell receptor beta chains originate from one sample sequenced in a study of response to subunit inactivated influenza vaccine (dated by TCRdb to the late 2010s). Library method: RT-PCR. Sequencing instrument: Illumina HiSeq 2500. TCRdb reran the public reads through fastp at Q25 and MiXCR, keeping productive beta chains. Rows merge per CDR3 protein into single entries with the most common DNA and genes. Within this sample are about 180,000 distinct CDR3 sequences, with 7.5% to 10% of them counted one time only. The ten largest clones capture about a tenth of the sample. The sample was non-naive T cells sorted from PBMCs, taken on the day of vaccination. The sample's cell subset or site label, in plain terms: memory T cell fraction. The receptors come from a man in his forties or fifties who received an inactivated influenza vaccine. Donor details come from another sample of the same person, matched by shared clones.

This clonotype was found many times. The chain is built from TRBV20-1 and TRBJ2-3, with TRBD2 identical over 10 bases. CDR3 length: 16 amino acids. Trimming removed 3 bases from V and 4 bases from J; junction bases left unmatched: 10. From germline, CDR1 is DFQATT and CDR2 SNEGSKA (reference sequence). This CDR3 reads CSASGSAGGLADTQYF. CDR3 sequence (DNA): TGCAGTGCTAGCGGTTCAGCGGGGGGGCTCGCAGATACGCAGTATTTT.

This clonotype was observed many times. The chain uses TRBV4-2 and TRBJ1-2; 7 bases map to TRBD1. The CDR3 is made up of 15 amino acids. Germline V gives CDR1 LGHNA, CDR2 YNFKEQ. V shed 0 bases, J shed 8 bases, and the junction held 9 bases outside the gene matches. The DNA of the CDR3 is TGTGCCAGCAGCCAAGAGACGGCCCAGGGGGTGGGCTACACCTTC. It encodes CASSQETAQGVGYTF.

The chain employs TRBV4-2 and TRBJ2-4; no firm D call. V was pared by 0 bases and J by 1 base, with 7 bases between. The CDR3 length is 15 residues. Germline loops: CDR1 LGHNA, CDR2 YNFKEQ. Here the CDR3 reads CASSQDLWAKNIQYF. The CDR3 DNA reads TGTGCCAGCAGCCAAGACTTGTGGGCCAAAAACATTCAGTACTTC.

The V gene is TRBV6-2 or TRBV6-3, the J gene TRBJ1-5, with 8 bases lining up with TRBD1. The CDR3 is 15 amino acids. With 4 bases clipped from V and 5 bases from J, the junction kept 7 bases outside the gene matches. The germline gives CDR1 MNHEY, CDR2 SVGEGT. The CDR3 DNA sequence: TGTGCCAGCAGTTTCTTCGGACAGGGCCATCAGCCCCAGCATTTT. Protein product: CASSFFGQGHQPQHF.

This clonotype was seen a handful of times. The chain employs TRBV5-1 and TRBJ1-1; a weak D match, TRBD1 (5 bases). The CDR3 spans 15 residues. Between the trimmed V and J ends, which lost 0 bases and 1 base, there was a span of 10 bases. Germline assignment: CDR1 SGHRS and CDR2 YFSETQ. CDR3 in amino acids: CASSLEFGGNTEAFF. Here the CDR3 DNA reads TGCGCCAGCAGCTTGGAGTTCGGGGGGAACACTGAAGCTTTCTTT.

This clonotype was recorded at least ten times. The chain recombines TRBV5-1 with TRBJ2-5; TRBD2 aligns across 8 bases. The CDR3 sequence is 14 residues long. V shed 4 bases and J 4 bases; nucleotides not matched to a gene: 6. Germline-derived CDR1 and CDR2 are SGHRS and YFSETQ. The CDR3 loop is CASSISGTRETQYF. CDR3 nucleotides: TGCGCCAGCAGCATATCCGGGACTAGAGAGACCCAGTACTTC.

This clonotype was seen at least ten times. As the CDR3 is not closed by the conserved phenylalanine or tryptophan, this likely results from a read error. Because the CDR3's place on the DNA is in doubt, the DNA is left out and the CDR3 is given as listed by TCRdb. The genes are TRBV15 and TRBJ2-5. The CDR3 contains 11 residues when both ends are counted. The germline V gene has CDR1 LNHNV and CDR2 YYDKDF (reference sequence). This chain's CDR3 is CATKTGPKWQL.

This clonotype was detected ten times or more. The V call is TRBV12-3 or TRBV12-4, the J call TRBJ1-2, with a possible D match to TRBD1 (5 bases). Trimming took 7 bases from V and 2 from J, leaving 14 bases between them. CDR3 length: 14 amino acids. The DNA for the CDR3 is TGTGCCAGCACCCTGGGGACGGCGAACTATGGCTACACCTTC. Its protein product is CASTLGTANYGYTF.

Many counts were recorded for this clonotype. This chain links TRBV7-2 with TRBJ2-3; D gene ambiguous. The CDR3 contains 12 residues. The germline V gene has CDR1 SGHTA and CDR2 FQGNSA. Trimming cost V 4 bases and J 5 bases, with 7 bases left between them. The CDR3 protein is CASSSLKDTQYF. The CDR3 bases are TGTGCCAGCAGCTCACTAAAAGATACGCAGTATTTT.

This clonotype was counted many times. The chain has TRBV19 and TRBJ2-1; 7 nucleotides agree with TRBD1. The V gene end was trimmed by 6 bases and the J gene end by 2 bases; junction bases not matched to a gene: 7. CDR3 length equals 15 residues. Germline loops: CDR1 LNHDA, CDR2 SQIVND (reference sequence). CDR3 nucleotide sequence: TGTGCCAGTAGGAAGTCCGGGACAGCCTACAATGAGCAGTTCTTC. This translates into CASRKSGTAYNEQFF.

This clonotype came up many times. The chain employs TRBV4-3 and TRBJ1-4; 7 positions agree with TRBD1. Germline V gives CDR1 LGHNA, CDR2 YSLEER. After removal of 0 bases from V and 6 bases from J, the junction contained 16 bases not matched to a gene. The CDR3 runs 19 residues. As DNA, the CDR3 is TGCGCCAGCAGCCAAGATCAGGGGGTTTTTAGGATAGGCTATGAAAAACTGTTTTTT. Translating gives CASSQDQGVFRIGYEKLFF.

The V call is TRBV11-2, the J call TRBJ2-3; D perhaps matches TRBD1 (6 bases). The germline V gene has CDR1 SGHAT and CDR2 FQNNGV. CDR3 length: 14 residues. The ends were cut back, 4 bases at V and 1 base at J, with 9 bases in the middle. CDR3 in amino acids: CASSSGHRTDTQYF. DNA for the CDR3: TGTGCCAGCAGCTCGGGACACCGCACAGATACGCAGTATTTT. The complete variable domain, with remaining parts taken from reference TRBV11-2 and TRBJ2-3, reads EAGVAQSPRYKIIEKRQSVAFWCNPISGHATLYWYQQILGQGPKLLIQFQNNGVVDDSQLPKDRFSAERLKGVDSTLKIQPAKLEDSAVYLCASSSGHRTDTQYFGPGTRLTVL.

In this sample, this clonotype turned up a few times. The chain carries TRBV5-6 and TRBJ1-4; D gene ambiguous. The CDR3 is 13 amino acids. Trimming removed 0 bases at V and 5 bases at J, with 5 bases between. Germline V gives CDR1 SGHDT, CDR2 YYEEEE. The CDR3 spells CASSLVGNEKLFF. CDR3 coding DNA: TGTGCCAGCAGCTTGGTCGGGAATGAAAAACTGTTTTTT.

This clonotype has more than one count but fewer than ten. V usage is TRBV11-2 and J usage is TRBJ2-1; possibly TRBD1 or TRBD2 for D (5 bases each). The CDR3 length is 19 residues. Germline CDR1 is SGHAT and CDR2 is FQNNGV. The V end was cut by 4 bases, the J end by 5 bases, with 27 bases between. The CDR3 is CASSSNERGSARVHNEQFF. Written as DNA, the CDR3 is TGTGCCAGCAGCTCCAACGAAAGGGGAAGCGCGAGGGTTCACAATGAGCAGTTCTTC.

The rearrangement links TRBV10-3 to TRBJ1-1; D is perhaps TRBD1 (5 bases). Trimming removed 11 bases from V and 0 bases from J, with 13 bases in between. The CDR3 is 13 amino acids. The germline V gene encodes CDR1 ENHRY and CDR2 SYGVKD. The CDR3 spells CALRGNLNTEAFF. The CDR3 DNA reads as TGTGCCTTACGGGGCAATTTGAACACTGAAGCTTTCTTT.

This clonotype was observed a handful of times. The chain uses TRBV11-1 and TRBJ2-2; no definite D call. From germline, CDR1 is SGHAT and CDR2 FQDESV (reference sequence). The CDR3 consists of 15 residues. V was cut by 1 base and J by 0 bases, with 6 bases left in between. The DNA of the CDR3 is TGTGCCAGCAGCTTAGGGAGATCGAACACCGGGGAGCTGTTTTTT. It specifies CASSLGRSNTGELFF.

This clonotype occurred many times. The chain links TRBV3-1 to TRBJ2-7, with D tentatively TRBD1 (5 bases). The V end was cut by 4 bases, the J end by 6 bases, with 13 bases between. The CDR3 is made up of 13 amino acids. CDR1 and CDR2 (germline): LGHDT, YNNKEL (reference sequence). Here the CDR3 reads CASSLQGLREQYF. The DNA for the CDR3 is TGTGCCAGCAGCCTCCAGGGATTACGCGAGCAGTACTTC.

The J gene is TRBJ2-3, the V gene TRBV29-1; tentative D call: TRBD1 (6 bases). Germline CDR1 SQVTM, CDR2 ANQGSEA. V was pared by 2 bases and J by 4 bases, with 16 bases between. The CDR3 is 15 amino acids. In nucleotides, the CDR3 is TGCAGCGTTGAAATAAGGGGGACCGTGGCAGATACGCAGTATTTT. Its protein product is CSVEIRGTVADTQYF.

This chain links TRBV7-6 with TRBJ2-5; weak D call: TRBD1 (6 bases). This CDR3 has 14 residues. Trimming left V 1 base short and J 5 bases short, with 11 bases between. The V gene's germline CDR1 is SGHVS and CDR2 FNYEAQ. CDR3 DNA sequence: TGTGCCAGCAGCTTAGAACCAGGGGCCGAGACCCAGTACTTC. It yields the protein CASSLEPGAETQYF.

This rearrangement joins TRBV12-3 or TRBV12-4 to TRBJ2-3; 12 bases line up with TRBD2. The CDR3 has 17 residues. With 2 bases clipped from V and 5 bases from J, the junction kept 8 bases outside the gene matches. CDR3 sequence: CASSLFLAGGPGDTQYF. CDR3 sequence (DNA): TGTGCCAGCAGTTTATTCCTAGCGGGGGGGCCGGGAGATACGCAGTATTTT.

This clonotype appeared many times. This chain joins TRBV6-1 and TRBJ1-3; D call uncertain. The CDR3 spans 14 residues. Germline V gene sequence: CDR1 MNHNS, CDR2 SASEGT. Trimming took 7 bases from V and 0 from J, leaving 10 bases between them. Written as DNA, the CDR3 is TGTGCCAGCACTACGGCCTACTCTGGAAACACCATATATTTT. This gives the protein CASTTAYSGNTIYF.